The 2 T cell receptor gamma chains given below trace back to one sample, sequenced in a study of gamma-delta chains in newborns, infants, children. TCRdb applied CATT to the reads for clone calling. The sample carries about 550 gamma-chain clones, 40% to 60% recorded once. Sequencing was performed on blood. The receptor source for this set is a child who was a newborn, infant or young child, either healthy, febrile or measles-vaccinated (not recorded which).

The V gene is given as TRGV9, and no J gene call is available. Germline V lookup: CDR1 GITISATS, CDR2 ISYDGTV (reference sequence). This CDR3 is 17 amino acids long. The CDR3 loop reads CALWEGEQELGKKIKVF. The CDR3, as DNA: TGCGCCTTGTGGGAGGGCGAGCAAGAGTTGGGCAAAAAAATCAAGGTTTTT.

Comments on this clone: Just one base apart from a much larger clone, this may be a read error. The V and J genes are TRGV9 and TRGJP. Germline matching of the DNA provided the J gene here, since TCRdb leaves it blank. The CDR3 contains 17 residues. CDR1 is GITISATS and CDR2 is ISYDGTV in the germline V gene (reference sequence). With V trimmed by 5 bases and J by 4 bases, 8 bases remained unmatched. The CDR3 reads CALWGATQELGKKIKVF. For the CDR3, the DNA is TGTGCCTTGTGGGGGGCGACTCAAGAGTTGGGCAAAAAAATCAAGGTATTT.